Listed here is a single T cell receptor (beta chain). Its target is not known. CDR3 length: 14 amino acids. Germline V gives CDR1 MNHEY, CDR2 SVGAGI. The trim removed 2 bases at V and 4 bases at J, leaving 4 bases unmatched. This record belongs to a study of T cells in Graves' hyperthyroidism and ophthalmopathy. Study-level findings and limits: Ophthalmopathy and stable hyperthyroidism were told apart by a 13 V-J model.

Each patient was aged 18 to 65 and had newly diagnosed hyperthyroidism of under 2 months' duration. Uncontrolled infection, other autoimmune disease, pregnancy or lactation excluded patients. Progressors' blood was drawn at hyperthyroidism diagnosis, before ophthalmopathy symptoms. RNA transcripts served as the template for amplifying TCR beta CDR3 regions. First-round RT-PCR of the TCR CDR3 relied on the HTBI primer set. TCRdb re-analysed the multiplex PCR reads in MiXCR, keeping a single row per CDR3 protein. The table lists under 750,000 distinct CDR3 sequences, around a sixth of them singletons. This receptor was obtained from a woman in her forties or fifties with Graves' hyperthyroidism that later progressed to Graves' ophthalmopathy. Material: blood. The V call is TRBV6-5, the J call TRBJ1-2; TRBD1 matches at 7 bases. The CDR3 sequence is CASSYMGQTYGYTF. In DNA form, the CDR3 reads TGTGCCAGCAGTTACATGGGACAGACCTATGGCTACACCTTC.